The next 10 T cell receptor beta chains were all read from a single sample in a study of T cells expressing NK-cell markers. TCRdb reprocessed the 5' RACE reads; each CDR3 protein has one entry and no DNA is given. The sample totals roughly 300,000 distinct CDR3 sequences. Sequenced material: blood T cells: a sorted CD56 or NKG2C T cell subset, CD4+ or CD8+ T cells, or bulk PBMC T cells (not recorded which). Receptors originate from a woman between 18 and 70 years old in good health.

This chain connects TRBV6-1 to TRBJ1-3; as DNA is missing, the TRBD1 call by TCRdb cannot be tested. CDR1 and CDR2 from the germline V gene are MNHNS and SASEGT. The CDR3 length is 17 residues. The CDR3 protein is CASGNLGQGRFGNTIYF.

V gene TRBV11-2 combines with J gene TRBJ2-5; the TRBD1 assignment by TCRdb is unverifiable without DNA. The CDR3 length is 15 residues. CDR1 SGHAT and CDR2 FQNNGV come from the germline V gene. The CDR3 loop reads CASSPPWRGLETQYF.

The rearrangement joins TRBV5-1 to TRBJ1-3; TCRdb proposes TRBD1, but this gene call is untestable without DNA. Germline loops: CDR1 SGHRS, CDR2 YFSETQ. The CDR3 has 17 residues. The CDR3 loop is CASSLTADRYSGNTIYF.

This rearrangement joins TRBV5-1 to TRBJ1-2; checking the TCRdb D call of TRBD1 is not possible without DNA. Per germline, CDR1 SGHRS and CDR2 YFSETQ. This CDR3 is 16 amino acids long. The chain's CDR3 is CASSATYKQGTYGYTF.

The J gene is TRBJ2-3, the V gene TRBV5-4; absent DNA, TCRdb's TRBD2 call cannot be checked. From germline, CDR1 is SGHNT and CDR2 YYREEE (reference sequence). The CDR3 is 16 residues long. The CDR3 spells CASRLELAGVSSTQYF. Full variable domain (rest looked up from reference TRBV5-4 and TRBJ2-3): ETGVTQSPTHLIKTRGQQVTLRCSSQSGHNTVSWYQQALGQGPQFIFQYYREEENGRGNFPPRFSGLQFPNYSSELNVNALELDDSALYLCASRLELAGVSSTQYFGPGTRLTVL.

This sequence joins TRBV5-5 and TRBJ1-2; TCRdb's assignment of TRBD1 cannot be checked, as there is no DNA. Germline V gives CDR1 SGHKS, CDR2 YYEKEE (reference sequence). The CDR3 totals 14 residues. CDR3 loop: CASSFQGLVYGYTF.

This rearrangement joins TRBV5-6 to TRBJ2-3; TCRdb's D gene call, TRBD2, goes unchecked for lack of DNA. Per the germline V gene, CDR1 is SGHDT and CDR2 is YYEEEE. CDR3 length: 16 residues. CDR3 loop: CASSLLTSGGLDTQYF.

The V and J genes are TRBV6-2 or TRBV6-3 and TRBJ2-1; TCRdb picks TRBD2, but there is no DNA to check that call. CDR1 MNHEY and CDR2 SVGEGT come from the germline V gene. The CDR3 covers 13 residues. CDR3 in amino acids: CASSSMYGREQFF.

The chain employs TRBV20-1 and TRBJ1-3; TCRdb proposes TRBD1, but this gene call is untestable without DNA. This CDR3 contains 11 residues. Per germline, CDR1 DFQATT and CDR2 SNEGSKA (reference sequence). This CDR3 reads CSASEGATIYF.

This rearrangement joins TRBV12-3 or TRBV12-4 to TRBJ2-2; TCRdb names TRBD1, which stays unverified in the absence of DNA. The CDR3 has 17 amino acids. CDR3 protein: CASSTGGGFANTGELFF.